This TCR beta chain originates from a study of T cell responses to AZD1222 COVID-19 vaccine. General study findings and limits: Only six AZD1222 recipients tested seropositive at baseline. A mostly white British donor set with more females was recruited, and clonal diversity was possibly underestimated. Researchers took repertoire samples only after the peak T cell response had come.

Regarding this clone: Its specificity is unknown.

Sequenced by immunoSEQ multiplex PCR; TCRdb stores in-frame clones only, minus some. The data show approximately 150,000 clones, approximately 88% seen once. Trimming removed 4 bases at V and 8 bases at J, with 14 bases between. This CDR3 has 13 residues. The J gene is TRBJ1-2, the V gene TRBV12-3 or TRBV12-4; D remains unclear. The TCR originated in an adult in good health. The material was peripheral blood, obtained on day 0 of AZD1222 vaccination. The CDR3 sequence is CASSSGWQGGYTF. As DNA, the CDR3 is TGTGCCAGCAGTTCGGGGTGGCAAGGAGGCTACACCTTC.